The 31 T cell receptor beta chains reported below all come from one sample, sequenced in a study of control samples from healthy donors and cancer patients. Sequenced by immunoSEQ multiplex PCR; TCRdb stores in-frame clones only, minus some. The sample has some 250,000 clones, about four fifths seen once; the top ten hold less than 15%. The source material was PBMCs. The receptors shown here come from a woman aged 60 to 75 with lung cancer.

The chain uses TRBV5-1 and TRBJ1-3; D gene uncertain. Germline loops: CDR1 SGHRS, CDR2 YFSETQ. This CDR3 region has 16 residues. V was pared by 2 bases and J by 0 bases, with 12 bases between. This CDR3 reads CASSLVTANSGNTIYF. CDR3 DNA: TGCGCCAGCAGCTTAGTCACAGCCAACTCTGGAAACACCATATATTTT.

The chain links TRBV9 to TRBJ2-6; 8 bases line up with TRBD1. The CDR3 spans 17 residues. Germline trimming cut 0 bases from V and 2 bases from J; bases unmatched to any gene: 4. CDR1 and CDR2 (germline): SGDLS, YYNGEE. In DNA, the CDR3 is TGTGCCAGCAGCGTAGCGTCCAGGGGGCCTGGGGCCAACGTCCTGACTTTC. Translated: CASSVASRGPGANVLTF.

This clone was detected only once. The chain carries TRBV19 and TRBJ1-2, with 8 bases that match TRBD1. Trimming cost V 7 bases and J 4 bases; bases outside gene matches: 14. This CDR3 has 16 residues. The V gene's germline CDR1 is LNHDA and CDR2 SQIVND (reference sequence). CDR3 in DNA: TGTGCCAGTACCGGCTTAGGGAACAGGGGGAGCTATGGCTACACCTTC. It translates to CASTGLGNRGSYGYTF. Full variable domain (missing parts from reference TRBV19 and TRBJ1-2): DGGITQSPKYLFRKEGQNVTLSCEQNLNHDAMYWYRQDPGQGLRLIYYSQIVNDFQKGDIAEGYSVSREKKESFPLTVTSAQKNPTAFYLCASTGLGNRGSYGYTFGSGTRLTVV.

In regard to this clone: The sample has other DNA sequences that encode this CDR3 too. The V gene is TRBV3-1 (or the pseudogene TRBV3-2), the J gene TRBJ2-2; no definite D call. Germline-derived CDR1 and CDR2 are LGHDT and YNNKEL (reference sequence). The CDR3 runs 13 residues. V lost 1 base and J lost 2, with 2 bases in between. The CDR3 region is CASSQANTGELFF. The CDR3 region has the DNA TGTGCCAGCAGCCAAGCTAACACCGGGGAGCTGTTTTTT.

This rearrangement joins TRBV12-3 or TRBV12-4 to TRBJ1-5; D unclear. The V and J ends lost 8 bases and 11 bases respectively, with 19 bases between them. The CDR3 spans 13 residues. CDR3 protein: CASGPAGISAQHF. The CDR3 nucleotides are TGTGCCAGCGGGCCAGCGGGAATCAGCGCCCAGCATTTT.

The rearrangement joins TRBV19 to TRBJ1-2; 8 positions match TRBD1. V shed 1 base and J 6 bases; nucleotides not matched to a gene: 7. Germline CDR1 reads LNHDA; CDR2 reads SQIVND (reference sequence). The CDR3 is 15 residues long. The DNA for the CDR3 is TGTGCCAGTAGTATAGGTTTGCAGGGGGCTAATGGCTACACCTTC. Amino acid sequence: CASSIGLQGANGYTF.

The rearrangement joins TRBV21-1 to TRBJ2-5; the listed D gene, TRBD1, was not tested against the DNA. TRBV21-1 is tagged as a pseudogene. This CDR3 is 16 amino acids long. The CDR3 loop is CASSKTEGARGETQYF. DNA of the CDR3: TGTGCCAGCAGCAAAACGGAGGGGGCTAGGGGAGAGACCCAGTACTTC.

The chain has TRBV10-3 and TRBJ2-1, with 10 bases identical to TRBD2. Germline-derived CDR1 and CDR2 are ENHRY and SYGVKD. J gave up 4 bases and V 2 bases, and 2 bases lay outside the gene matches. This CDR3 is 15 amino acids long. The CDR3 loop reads CAISEQLAGYNEQFF. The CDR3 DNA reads TGTGCCATCAGTGAGCAACTAGCGGGGTACAATGAGCAGTTCTTC.

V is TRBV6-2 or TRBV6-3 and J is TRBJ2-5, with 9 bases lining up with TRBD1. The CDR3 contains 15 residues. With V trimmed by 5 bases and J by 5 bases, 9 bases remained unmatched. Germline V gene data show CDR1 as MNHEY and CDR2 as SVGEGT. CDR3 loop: CASSLQGAIGETQYF. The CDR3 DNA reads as TGTGCCAGCAGTCTACAGGGGGCGATAGGTGAGACCCAGTACTTC.

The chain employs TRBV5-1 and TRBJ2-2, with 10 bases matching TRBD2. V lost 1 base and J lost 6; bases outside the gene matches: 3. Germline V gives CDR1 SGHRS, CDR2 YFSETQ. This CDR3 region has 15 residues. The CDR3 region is CASSLLAGGAGELFF. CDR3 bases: TGCGCCAGCAGCTTGTTAGCGGGAGGAGCCGGGGAGCTGTTTTTT.

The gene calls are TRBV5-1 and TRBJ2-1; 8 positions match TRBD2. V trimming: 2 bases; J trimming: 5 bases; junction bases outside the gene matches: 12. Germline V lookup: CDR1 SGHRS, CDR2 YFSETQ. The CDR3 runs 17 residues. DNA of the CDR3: TGCGCCAGCAGCTTCTCAGCGGGAGAGGTTGGGGACAATGAGCAGTTCTTC. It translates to CASSFSAGEVGDNEQFF.

CDR3 in amino acids: CATSDLRWDSGYGYTF. The CDR3 nucleotides read TGTGCCACCAGTGATTTGCGGTGGGACAGTGGCTATGGCTACACCTTC. The V call is TRBV24-1, the J call TRBJ1-2, with 7 positions matching TRBD1. Trimming at V came to 0 bases and at J to 4 bases, leaving 7 bases not matched to a gene. In germline, CDR1 is KGHDR, CDR2 SFDVKD. CDR3 length: 16 residues.

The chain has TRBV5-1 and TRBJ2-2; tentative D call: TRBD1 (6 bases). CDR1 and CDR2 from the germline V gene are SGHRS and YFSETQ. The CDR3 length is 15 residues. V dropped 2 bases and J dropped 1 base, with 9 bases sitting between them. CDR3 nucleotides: TGCGCCAGCAGCTTCTTGACAGGGAACACCGGGGAGCTGTTTTTT. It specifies CASSFLTGNTGELFF.

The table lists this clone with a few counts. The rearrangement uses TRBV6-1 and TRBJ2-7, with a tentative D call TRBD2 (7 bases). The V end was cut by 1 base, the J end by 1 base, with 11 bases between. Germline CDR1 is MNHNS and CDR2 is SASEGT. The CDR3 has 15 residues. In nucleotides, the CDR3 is TGTGCCAGCAGTGAAGGCGGGGGCTGGTCCTACGAGCAGTACTTC. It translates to CASSEGGGWSYEQYF.

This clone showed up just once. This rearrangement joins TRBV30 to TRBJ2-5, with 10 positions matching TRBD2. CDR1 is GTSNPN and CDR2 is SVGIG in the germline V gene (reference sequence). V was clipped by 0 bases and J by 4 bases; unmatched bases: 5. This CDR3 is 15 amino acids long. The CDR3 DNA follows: TGTGCCTGGAGTGTAGCTAGCGGGAGACCAGAGACCCAGTACTTC. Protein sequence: CAWSVASGRPETQYF.

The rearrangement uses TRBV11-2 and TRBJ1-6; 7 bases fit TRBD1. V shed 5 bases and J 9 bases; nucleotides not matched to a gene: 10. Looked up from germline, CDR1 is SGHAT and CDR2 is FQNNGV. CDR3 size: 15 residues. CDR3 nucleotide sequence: TGTGCCAGCAGCCCCCCAAGACAGGGAGGTTCACCCCTCCACTTT. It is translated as CASSPPRQGGSPLHF.

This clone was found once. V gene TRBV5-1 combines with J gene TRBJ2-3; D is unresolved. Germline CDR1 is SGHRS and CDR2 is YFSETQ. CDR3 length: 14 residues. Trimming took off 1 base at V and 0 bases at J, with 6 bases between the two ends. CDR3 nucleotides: TGCGCCAGCAGCTTGAGCCCCAGCACAGATACGCAGTATTTT. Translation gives CASSLSPSTDTQYF.

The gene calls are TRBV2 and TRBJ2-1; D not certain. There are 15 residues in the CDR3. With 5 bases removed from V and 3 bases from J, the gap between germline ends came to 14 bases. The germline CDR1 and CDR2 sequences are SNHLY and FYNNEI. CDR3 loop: CASSTGQPVYNEQFF. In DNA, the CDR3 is TGTGCCAGCAGTACGGGTCAACCAGTCTACAATGAGCAGTTCTTC.

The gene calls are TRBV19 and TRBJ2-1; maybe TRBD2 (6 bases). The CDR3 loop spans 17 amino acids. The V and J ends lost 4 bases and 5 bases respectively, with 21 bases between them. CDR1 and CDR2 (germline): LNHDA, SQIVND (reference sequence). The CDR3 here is CASSTQSSVRGHNEQFF. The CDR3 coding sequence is TGTGCCAGTAGTACCCAATCTAGCGTGAGGGGACACAATGAGCAGTTCTTC.

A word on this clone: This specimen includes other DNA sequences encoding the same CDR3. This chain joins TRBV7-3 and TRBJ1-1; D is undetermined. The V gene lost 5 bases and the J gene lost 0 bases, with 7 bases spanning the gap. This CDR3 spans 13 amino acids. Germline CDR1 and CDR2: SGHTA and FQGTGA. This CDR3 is CASSPHMNTEAFF. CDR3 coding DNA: TGTGCCAGCAGCCCCCATATGAACACTGAAGCTTTCTTT.

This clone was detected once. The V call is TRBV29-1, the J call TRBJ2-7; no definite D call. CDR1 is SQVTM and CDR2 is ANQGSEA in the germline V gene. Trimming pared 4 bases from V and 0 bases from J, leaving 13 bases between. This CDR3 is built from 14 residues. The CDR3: CSVGWTQSSYEQYF. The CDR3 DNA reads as TGCAGCGTTGGTTGGACCCAGAGCTCCTACGAGCAGTACTTC.

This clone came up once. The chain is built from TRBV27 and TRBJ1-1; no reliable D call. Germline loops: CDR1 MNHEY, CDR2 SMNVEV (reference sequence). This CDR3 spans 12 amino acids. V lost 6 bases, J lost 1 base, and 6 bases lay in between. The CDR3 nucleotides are TGTGCCAGCAGCCGGAGGAACACTGAAGCTTTCTTT. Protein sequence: CASSRRNTEAFF.

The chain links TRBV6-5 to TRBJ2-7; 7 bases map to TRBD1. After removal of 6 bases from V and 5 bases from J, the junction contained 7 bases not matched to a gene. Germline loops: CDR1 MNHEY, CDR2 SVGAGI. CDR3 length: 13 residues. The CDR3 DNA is TGTGCCAGCAGCCTGGGACAGAAAAACGAGCAGTACTTC. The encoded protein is CASSLGQKNEQYF.

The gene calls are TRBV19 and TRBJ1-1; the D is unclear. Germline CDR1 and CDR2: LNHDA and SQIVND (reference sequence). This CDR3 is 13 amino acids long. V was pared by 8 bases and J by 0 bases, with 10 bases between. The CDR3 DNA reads TGTGCCAGTCACCGACACTTGAACACTGAAGCTTTCTTT. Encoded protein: CASHRHLNTEAFF.

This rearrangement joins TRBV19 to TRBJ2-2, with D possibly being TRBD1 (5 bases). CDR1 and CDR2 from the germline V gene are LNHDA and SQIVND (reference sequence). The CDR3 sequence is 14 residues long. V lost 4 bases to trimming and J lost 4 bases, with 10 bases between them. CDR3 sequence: CASSKGIFTGELFF. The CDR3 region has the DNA TGTGCCAGTAGTAAGGGGATATTCACCGGGGAGCTGTTTTTT.

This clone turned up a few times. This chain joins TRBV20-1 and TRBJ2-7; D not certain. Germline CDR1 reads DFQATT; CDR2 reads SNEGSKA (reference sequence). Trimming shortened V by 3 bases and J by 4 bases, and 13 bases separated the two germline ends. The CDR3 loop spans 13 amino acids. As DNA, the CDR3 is TGCAGTGCTAGTAAAGCTGGGATATACGAGCAGTACTTC. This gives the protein CSASKAGIYEQYF.

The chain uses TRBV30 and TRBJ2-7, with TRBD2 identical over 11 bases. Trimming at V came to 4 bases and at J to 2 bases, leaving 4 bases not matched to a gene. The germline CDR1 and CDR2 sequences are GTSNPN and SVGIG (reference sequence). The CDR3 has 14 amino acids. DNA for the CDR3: TGTGCCTGGACCCCTAGCGGGAGGACCTACGAGCAGTACTTC. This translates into CAWTPSGRTYEQYF.

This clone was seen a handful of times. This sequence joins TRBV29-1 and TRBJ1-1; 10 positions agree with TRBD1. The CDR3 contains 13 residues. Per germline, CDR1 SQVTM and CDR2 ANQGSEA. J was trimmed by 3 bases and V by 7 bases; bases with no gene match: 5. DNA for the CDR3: TGCAGCGGTCCCGGGACAGGGGACACTGAAGCTTTCTTT. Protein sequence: CSGPGTGDTEAFF.

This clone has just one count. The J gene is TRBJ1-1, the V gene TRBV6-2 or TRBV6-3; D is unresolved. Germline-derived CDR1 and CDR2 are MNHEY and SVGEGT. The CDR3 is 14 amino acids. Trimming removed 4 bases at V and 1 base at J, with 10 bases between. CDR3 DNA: TGTGCCAGCAGTTGGATGGGAGCGAACACTGAAGCTTTCTTT. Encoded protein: CASSWMGANTEAFF.

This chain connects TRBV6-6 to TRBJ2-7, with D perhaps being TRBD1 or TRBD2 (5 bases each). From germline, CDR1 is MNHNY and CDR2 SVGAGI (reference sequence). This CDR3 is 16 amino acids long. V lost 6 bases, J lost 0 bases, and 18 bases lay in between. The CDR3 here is CASSVPPGRSSYEQYF. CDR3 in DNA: TGTGCCAGCAGCGTCCCTCCGGGACGCAGCTCCTACGAGCAGTACTTC.

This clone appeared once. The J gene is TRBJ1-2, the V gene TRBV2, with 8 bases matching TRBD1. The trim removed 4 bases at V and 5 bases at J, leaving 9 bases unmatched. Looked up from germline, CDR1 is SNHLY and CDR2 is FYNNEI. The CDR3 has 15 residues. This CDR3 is CASSAITGGGYGYTF. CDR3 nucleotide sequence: TGTGCCAGCAGTGCAATTACAGGGGGGGGATATGGCTACACCTTC.